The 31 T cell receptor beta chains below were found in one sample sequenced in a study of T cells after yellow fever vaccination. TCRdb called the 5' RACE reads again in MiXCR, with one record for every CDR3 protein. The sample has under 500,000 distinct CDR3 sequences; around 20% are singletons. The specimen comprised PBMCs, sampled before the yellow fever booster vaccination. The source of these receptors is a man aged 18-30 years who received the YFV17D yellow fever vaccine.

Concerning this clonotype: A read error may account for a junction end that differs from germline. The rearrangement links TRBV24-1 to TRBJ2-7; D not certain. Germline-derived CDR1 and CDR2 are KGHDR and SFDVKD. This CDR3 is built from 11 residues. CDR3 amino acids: CATSDGYGQYF. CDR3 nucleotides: TGTGCCACCAGTGACGGATACGGGCAGTACTTC.

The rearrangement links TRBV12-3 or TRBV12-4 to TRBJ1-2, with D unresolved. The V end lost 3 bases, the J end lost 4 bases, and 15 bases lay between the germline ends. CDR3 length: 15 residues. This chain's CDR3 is CASSFTARTLYGYTF. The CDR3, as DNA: TGTGCCAGCAGTTTTACGGCCCGGACCCTCTATGGCTACACCTTC.

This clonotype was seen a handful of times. CDR3 nucleotides: TGTGCCAGCAGATACGGGACGGCGAATGCGGATACGCAGTATTTT. The encoded protein is CASRYGTANADTQYF. This sequence joins TRBV6-5 and TRBJ2-3; TRBD1 or TRBD2 may be the D gene (5 bases each). Between the trimmed V and J ends, which lost 6 bases and 6 bases, there was a span of 19 bases. The length of the CDR3 is 15 residues. Germline V gene sequence: CDR1 MNHEY, CDR2 SVGAGI.

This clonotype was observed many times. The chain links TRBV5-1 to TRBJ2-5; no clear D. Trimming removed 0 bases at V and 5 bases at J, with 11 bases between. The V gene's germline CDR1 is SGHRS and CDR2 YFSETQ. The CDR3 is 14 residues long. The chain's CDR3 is CASSLGAMEETQYF. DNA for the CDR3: TGCGCCAGCAGCTTGGGTGCCATGGAGGAGACCCAGTACTTC.

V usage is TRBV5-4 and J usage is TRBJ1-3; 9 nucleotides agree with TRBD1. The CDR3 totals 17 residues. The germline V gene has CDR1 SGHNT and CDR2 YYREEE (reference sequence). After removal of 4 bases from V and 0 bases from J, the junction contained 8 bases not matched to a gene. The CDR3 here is CASSPRDREPSGNTIYF. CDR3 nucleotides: TGTGCCAGCAGCCCCCGGGACAGGGAACCCTCTGGAAACACCATATATTTT.

CDR3 region: CASNEAEETQYF. The CDR3, as DNA: TGTGCCAGCAACGAGGCTGAAGAGACCCAGTACTTC. The chain joins TRBV28 to TRBJ2-5; D is unresolved. V was shortened by 7 bases and J by 3 bases, with 9 bases between the two germline ends. The CDR3 length is 12 residues. From germline, CDR1 is MDHEN and CDR2 SYDVKM.

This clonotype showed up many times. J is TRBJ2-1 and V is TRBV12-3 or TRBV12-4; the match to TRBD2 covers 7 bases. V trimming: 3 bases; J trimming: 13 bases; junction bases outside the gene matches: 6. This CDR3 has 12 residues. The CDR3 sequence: CASSFQTGGQFF. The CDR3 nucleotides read TGTGCCAGCAGTTTTCAAACGGGGGGTCAGTTCTTC.

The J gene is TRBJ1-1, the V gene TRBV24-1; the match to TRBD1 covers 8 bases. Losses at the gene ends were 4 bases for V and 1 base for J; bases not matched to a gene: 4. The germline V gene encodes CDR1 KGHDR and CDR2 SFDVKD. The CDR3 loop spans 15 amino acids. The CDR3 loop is CATSDTGTGNTEAFF. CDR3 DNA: TGTGCCACCAGTGACACCGGGACAGGGAACACTGAAGCTTTCTTT.

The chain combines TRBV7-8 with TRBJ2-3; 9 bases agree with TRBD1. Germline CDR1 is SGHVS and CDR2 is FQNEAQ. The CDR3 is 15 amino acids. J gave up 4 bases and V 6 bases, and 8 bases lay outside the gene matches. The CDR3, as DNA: TGTGCCAGCAGAGCCGGGACAGGGAGGGCAGATACGCAGTATTTT. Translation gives CASRAGTGRADTQYF.

The CDR3 protein is CASSATGFSNEQFF. The DNA for the CDR3 is TGTGCCAGCAGCGCAACAGGGTTCTCCAATGAGCAGTTCTTC. The rearrangement links TRBV7-6 to TRBJ2-1, with D perhaps matching TRBD1 (6 bases). Germline V gene data show CDR1 as SGHVS and CDR2 as FNYEAQ. The germline V and J ends were trimmed by 5 bases and 6 bases, with 14 bases remaining between them. CDR3 length: 14 residues. Combining the CDR3 with reference TRBV7-6 and TRBJ2-1 gives the whole variable domain GAGVSQSPRYKVTKRGQDVALRCDPISGHVSLYWYRQALGQGPEFLTYFNYEAQQDKSGLPNDRFSAERPEGSISTLTIQRTEQRDSAMYRCASSATGFSNEQFFGPGTRLTVL.

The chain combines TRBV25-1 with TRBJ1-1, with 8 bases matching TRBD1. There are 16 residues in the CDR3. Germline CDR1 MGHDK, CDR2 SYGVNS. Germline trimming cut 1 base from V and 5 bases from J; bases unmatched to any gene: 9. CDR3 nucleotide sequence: TGTGCCAGCAGTGAATCCCCAGGGGGCGCACGAACTGAAGCTTTCTTT. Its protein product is CASSESPGGARTEAFF.

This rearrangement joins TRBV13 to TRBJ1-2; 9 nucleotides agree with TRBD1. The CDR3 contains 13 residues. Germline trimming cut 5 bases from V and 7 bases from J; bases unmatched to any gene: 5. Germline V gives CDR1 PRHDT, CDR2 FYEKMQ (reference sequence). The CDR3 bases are TGTGCCAGCAGCCCGGGACAGGGTATTGGCTACACCTTC. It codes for CASSPGQGIGYTF.

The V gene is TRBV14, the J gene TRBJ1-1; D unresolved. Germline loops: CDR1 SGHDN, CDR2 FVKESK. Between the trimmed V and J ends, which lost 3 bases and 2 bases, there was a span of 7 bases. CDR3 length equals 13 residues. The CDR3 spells CASSQFRNTEAFF. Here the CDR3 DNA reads TGTGCCAGCAGCCAGTTCCGTAACACTGAAGCTTTCTTT.

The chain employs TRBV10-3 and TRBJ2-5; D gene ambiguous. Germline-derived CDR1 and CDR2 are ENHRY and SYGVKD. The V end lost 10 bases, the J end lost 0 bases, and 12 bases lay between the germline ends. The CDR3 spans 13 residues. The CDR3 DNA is TGTGCCACTTCACCTTCCCACCAAGAGACCCAGTACTTC. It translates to CATSPSHQETQYF.

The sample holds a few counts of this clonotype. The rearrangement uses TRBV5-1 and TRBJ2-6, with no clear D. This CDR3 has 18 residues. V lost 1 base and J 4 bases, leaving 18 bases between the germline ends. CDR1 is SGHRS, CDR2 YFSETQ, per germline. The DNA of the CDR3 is TGCGCCAGCAGCTTGATTTCCCCGCAAGGGTCCGGGGCCAACGTCCTGACTTTC. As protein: CASSLISPQGSGANVLTF.

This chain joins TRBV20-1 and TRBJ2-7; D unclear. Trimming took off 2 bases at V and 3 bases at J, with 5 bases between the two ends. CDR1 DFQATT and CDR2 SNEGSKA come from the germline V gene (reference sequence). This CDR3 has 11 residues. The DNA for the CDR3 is TGCAGTGCTAGACAGATCTACGAGCAGTACGTC. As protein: CSARQIYEQYV.

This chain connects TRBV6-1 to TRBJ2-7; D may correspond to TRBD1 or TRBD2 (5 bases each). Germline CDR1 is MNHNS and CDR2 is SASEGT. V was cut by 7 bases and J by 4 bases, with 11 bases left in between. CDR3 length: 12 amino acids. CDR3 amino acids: CASNHGGYEQYV. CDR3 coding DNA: TGTGCCAGCAATCATGGGGGATACGAGCAGTACGTC.

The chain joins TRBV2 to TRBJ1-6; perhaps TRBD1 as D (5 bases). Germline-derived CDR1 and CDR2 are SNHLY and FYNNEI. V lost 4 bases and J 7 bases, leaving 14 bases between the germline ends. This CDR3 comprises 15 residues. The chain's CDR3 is CASSVKGGGNSPLHF. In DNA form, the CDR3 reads TGTGCCAGCAGTGTGAAAGGCGGGGGGAATTCACCCCTCCACTTT.

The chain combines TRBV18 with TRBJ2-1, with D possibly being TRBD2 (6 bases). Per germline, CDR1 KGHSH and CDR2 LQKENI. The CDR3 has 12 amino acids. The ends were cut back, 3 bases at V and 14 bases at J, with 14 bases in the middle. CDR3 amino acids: CASSPTTGGEFF. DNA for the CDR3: TGTGCCAGCTCACCCACCACAGGAGGGGAGTTCTTC.

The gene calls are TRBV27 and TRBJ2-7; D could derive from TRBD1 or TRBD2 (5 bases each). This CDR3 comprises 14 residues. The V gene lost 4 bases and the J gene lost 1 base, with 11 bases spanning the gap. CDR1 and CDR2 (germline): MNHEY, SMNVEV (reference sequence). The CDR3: CASSSWDVSYEQYF. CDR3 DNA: TGTGCCAGCAGTTCCTGGGACGTATCCTACGAGCAGTACTTC.

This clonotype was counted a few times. The CDR3 is CATSDYGQPQHF. DNA for the CDR3: TGTGCCACCAGTGATTACGGTCAGCCCCAGCATTTT. The chain recombines TRBV24-1 with TRBJ1-5; D gene unclear. The germline V gene encodes CDR1 KGHDR and CDR2 SFDVKD. V was pared by 2 bases and J by 6 bases, with 4 bases between. This CDR3 has 12 amino acids.

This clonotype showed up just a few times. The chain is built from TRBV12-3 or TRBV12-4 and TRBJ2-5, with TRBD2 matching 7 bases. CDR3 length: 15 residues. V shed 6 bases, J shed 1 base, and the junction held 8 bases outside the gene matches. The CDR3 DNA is TGTGCCAGCAGCCCCGGACTAGTCATCCAAGAGACCCAGTACTTC. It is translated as CASSPGLVIQETQYF.

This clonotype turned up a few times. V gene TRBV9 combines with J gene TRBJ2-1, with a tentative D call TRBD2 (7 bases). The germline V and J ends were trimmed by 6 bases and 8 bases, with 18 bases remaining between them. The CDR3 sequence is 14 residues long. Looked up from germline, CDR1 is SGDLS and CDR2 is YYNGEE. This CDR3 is CASTRGAGIDEQFF. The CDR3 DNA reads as TGTGCCAGCACCCGGGGGGCAGGTATCGATGAGCAGTTCTTC. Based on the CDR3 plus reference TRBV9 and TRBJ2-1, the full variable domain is DSGVTQTPKHLITATGQRVTLRCSPRSGDLSVYWYQQSLDQGLQFLIQYYNGEERAKGNILERFSAQQFPDLHSELNLSSLELGDSALYFCASTRGAGIDEQFFGPGTRLTVL.

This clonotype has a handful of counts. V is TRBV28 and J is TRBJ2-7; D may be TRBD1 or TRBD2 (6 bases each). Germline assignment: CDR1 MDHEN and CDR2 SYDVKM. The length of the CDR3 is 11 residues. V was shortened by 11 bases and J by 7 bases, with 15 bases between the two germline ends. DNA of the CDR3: TGTGCCGCAGGGGAGGTTTGGGAGCAGTACGTC. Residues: CAAGEVWEQYV.

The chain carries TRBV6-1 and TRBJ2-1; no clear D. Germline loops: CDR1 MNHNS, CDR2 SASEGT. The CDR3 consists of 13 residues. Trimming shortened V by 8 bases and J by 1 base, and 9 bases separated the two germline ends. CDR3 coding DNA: TGTGCCAGCGCCGACGGATCCTACAATGAGCAGTTCTTC. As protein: CASADGSYNEQFF.

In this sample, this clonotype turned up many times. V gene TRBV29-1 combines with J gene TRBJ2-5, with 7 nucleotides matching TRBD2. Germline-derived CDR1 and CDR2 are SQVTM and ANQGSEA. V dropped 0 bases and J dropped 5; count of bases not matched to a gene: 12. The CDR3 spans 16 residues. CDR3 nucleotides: TGCAGCGTTGAAGATCCGTTCTTGGGGGGGAAGGAGACCCAGTACTTC. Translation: CSVEDPFLGGKETQYF.

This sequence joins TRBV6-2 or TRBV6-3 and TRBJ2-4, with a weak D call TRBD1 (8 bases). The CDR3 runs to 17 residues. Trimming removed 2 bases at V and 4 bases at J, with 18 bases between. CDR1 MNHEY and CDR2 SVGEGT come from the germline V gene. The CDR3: CASSYLRTGRGKNIQYF. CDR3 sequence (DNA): TGTGCCAGCAGTTACCTCCGGACAGGGAGGGGAAAAAACATTCAGTACTTC.

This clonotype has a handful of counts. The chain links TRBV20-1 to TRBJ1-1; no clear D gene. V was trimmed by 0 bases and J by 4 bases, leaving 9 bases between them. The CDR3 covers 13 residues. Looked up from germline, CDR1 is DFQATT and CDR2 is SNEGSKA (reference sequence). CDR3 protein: CSAREYAGTEAFF. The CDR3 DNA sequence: TGCAGTGCTAGAGAGTATGCGGGCACTGAAGCTTTCTTT.

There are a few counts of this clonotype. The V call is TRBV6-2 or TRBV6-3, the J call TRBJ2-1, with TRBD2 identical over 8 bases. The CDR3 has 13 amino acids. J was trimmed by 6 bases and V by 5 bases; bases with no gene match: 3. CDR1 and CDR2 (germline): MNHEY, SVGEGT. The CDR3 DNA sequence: TGTGCCAGCAGTGCCGGACTAGCCAATGAGCAGTTCTTC. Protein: CASSAGLANEQFF.

CDR3 bases: TGTGCCAGCAGCTCCTACAGGCTCGCGAACACCGGGGAGCTGTTTTTT. Translation gives CASSSYRLANTGELFF. The rearrangement joins TRBV5-6 to TRBJ2-2; possible D gene TRBD1, 5 bases. This CDR3 region has 16 residues. CDR1 and CDR2 from the germline V gene are SGHDT and YYEEEE. The ends were cut back, 3 bases at V and 0 bases at J, with 12 bases in the middle.

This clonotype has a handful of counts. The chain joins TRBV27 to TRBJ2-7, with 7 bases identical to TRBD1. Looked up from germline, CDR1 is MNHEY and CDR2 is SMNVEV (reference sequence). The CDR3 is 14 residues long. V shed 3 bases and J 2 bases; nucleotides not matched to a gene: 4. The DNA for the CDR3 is TGTGCCAGCAGTTTTTTCCAGGGGGCCTACGAGCAGTACTTC. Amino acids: CASSFFQGAYEQYF.